The rows below give T cell receptor beta chains drawn from one sample of a study of metastatic and nonmetastatic thyroid tumors. Through MiXCR, TCRdb re-clonotyped the PCR reads. The data contain under 25,000 clones, approximately 26% of them singletons. Sequenced: blood. These receptors were obtained from a female donor with papillary thyroid cancer or a benign thyroid nodule (not recorded which). Some clones in this sample may be carry-over from other donors' samples. Each CDR3 is given with its conserved first and last residue. The order of the fields is V gene, D gene, clone size, J gene, CDR3 DNA, CDR3 protein. A D gene is named only where the DNA matches it firmly. The size entry is marked missing in some rows and otherwise reads once, few, many or a size class.

TRBV7-3	TRBD2	NA	TRBJ2-3	TGTGCCAGCAGCTTAGGACTAGCGGGAGCAGATACGCAGTATTTT	CASSLGLAGADTQYF
TRBV20-1	TRBD2	many	TRBJ2-5	TGCAGTGCTCGGACTAGCGGGAGGGTAATCGCAGAGACCCAGTACTTC	CSARTSGRVIAETQYF
TRBV6-1	TRBD1	NA	TRBJ1-3	TGTGCCAGCAATAGACAGGGGCCGCGCGGGAATGGAAACACCATATATTTT	CASNRQGPRGNGNTIYF
TRBV19	TRBD1	many	TRBJ2-3	TGTGCCAGTAGTTACGGGACAGGGGGGACAGATACGCAGTATTTT	CASSYGTGGTDTQYF
TRBV15	TRBD1	few	TRBJ2-7	TGTGCCACCATCAACCACAGGACAGGGATCTGTCTCGAGCAGTACTTC	CATINHRTGICLEQYF
TRBV11-2	TRBD2	NA	TRBJ2-7	TGTGCCAGCAGCACTAATCACGGGGGGGAGCAGTACTTC	CASSTNHGGEQYF
TRBV20-1	NA	NA	TRBJ1-5	TGCAGTGCTATACATGGTAGGGTGAATCAGCCCCAGCATTTT	CSAIHGRVNQPQHF
TRBV27	TRBD2	medium-sized	TRBJ2-1	TGTGCCAGCAGTCTGACTAGCATGATTCGCAATGAGCAGTTCTTC	CASSLTSMIRNEQFF
TRBV5-4	NA	many	TRBJ2-2	TGTGCCAGCAGCGGTTATAAGGGCCCGAACACCGGGGAGCTGTTTTTT	CASSGYKGPNTGELFF
TRBV10-1	NA	NA	TRBJ2-2	TGCTCCAGCAGTCTGTCCGACACCGGGGAGCTGTTTTTT	CSSSLSDTGELFF
TRBV10-3	NA	few	TRBJ1-5	TGTGCCATCATTGAAGGGACAACTGCAAATCAGCCCCAGCATTTT	CAIIEGTTANQPQHF
TRBV18	TRBD2	many	TRBJ2-1	TGTGCCAGCTCCCCCGGGACTATAAATGAGCAGTTCTTC	CASSPGTINEQFF
TRBV20-1	NA	many	TRBJ1-5	TGCAGTGGCACTTCGGGTCTAAATCAGCCCCAGCATTTT	CSGTSGLNQPQHF
TRBV5-4	NA	NA	TRBJ2-1	TGTGCCAGCAGCTGGACCCATTTGGGGCGGGCCAATTACAATGAGCAGTTCTTC	CASSWTHLGRANYNEQFF
TRBV28	NA	NA	TRBJ1-2	TGTGCCAGCAGCCTTCATGGAGGTGATGGCTACACCTTC	CASSLHGGDGYTF
TRBV25-1	TRBD1	many	TRBJ2-5	TGTGCCAGCAGTGCCGACAGGGGGAAAGAGACCCAGTACTTC	CASSADRGKETQYF
TRBV6-1	NA	NA	TRBJ1-4	TGTGCCAGCAGTGGGGGTTTGGTGGGCTATCCTGATGAAAAACTGTTTTTT	CASSGGLVGYPDEKLFF
TRBV5-1	TRBD1	NA	TRBJ2-7	TGCGCCAGCAGCTTGGCCGGGCAGGGGGTGGATGAGCAGTACTTC	CASSLAGQGVDEQYF
TRBV7-6	TRBD1	many	TRBJ1-4	TGTGCCAGCAGCCTAGGCGACAGGGGCGGTGAAAAACTGTTTTTT	CASSLGDRGGEKLFF
TRBV5-1	NA	NA	TRBJ2-3	TGCGCCAGCAGCTTGCTGCAGGGCACAGATACGCAGTATTTT	CASSLLQGTDTQYF
TRBV5-1	NA	once	TRBJ2-7	TGCGCCAGCAGCTGGGGACAAAACGAGCAGTACTTC	CASSWGQNEQYF
TRBV19	TRBD1	many	TRBJ1-1	TGTGCCAGTAGTATAGGCGGCAGGGGGTCAAAGAACACTGAAGCTTTCTTT	CASSIGGRGSKNTEAFF
TRBV4-1	TRBD1	once	TRBJ1-2	TGCGCCAGCAGCCAGCGACAGGGCCCAGGCGTCTATGGCTACACCTTC	CASSQRQGPGVYGYTF
TRBV3-1	TRBD1	NA	TRBJ1-2	TGTGCCAGCAGCCAAGAGATTGAGGGACAGGGCTATGGCTACACCTTC	CASSQEIEGQGYGYTF
TRBV6-5	NA	NA	TRBJ2-7	TGTGCCAACAGTTACTCGGATTGTTGCGGCTCCTACGAGCAGTACTTC	CANSYSDCCGSYEQYF
TRBV4-1	NA	once	TRBJ1-6	TGCGCCAGCAGCCTAGAAGGGACGGCTAATTCACCCCTCCACTTT	CASSLEGTANSPLHF
TRBV28	NA	NA	TRBJ2-7	TGTGCCAGCAGTTCCGTCCCTGAGCAGTACTTC	CASSSVPEQYF
TRBV11-3	NA	NA	TRBJ2-5	TGTGCCAGCAGCTTAGCTCAACTCAAGGAGACCCAGTACTTC	CASSLAQLKETQYF
TRBV11-2	NA	medium-sized	TRBJ2-7	TGTGCCAGCAGCTTAGGGCGCTACGAGCAGTACTTC	CASSLGRYEQYF
TRBV12-3/TRBV12-4	NA	many	TRBJ2-5	TGTGCCAGCAGTTTTGGAGCAAACCAAGAGACCCAGTACTTC	CASSFGANQETQYF
TRBV19	NA	many	TRBJ2-1	TGTGCCAGTAGTATAAGGATACTTCCCCAATACAATGAGCAGTTCTTC	CASSIRILPQYNEQFF
TRBV20-1	NA	many	TRBJ2-6	TGCAGTGCTAGAGTCCAGAAGACTGGGGCCAACGTCCTGACTTTC	CSARVQKTGANVLTF
TRBV7-9	NA	many	TRBJ2-7	TGTGCCAGCAGCCTCAGCTACGAGCAGTACTTC	CASSLSYEQYF
TRBV20-1	NA	NA	TRBJ1-1	TGCAGCCCCCGGCAAGGGGGGACTGAAGCTTTCTTT	CSPRQGGTEAFF
TRBV10-3	TRBD1	medium-sized	TRBJ2-7	TGTGCCATCAGGGACAGGGGTGGGGAGCAGTACTTC	CAIRDRGGEQYF
TRBV6-1	NA	medium-sized	TRBJ2-5	TGTGCCAGCGCTTGGACAGTGGGACAAGAGACCCAGTACTTC	CASAWTVGQETQYF
TRBV6-1	TRBD1	NA	TRBJ2-1	TGTGCCAGCAGTGAAGGGACAGGGGAATACAATGAGCAGTTCTTC	CASSEGTGEYNEQFF
TRBV19	NA	many	TRBJ1-1	TGTGCCAGTAGAATTCGAACGGGACGGCCGAACACTGAAGCTTTCTTT	CASRIRTGRPNTEAFF
TRBV2	NA	few	TRBJ2-5	TGTGCCAGCAGTGAAAGGTCGCTAGCTGGGAAGACCCAGTACTTC	CASSERSLAGKTQYF
TRBV9	NA	many	TRBJ1-2	TGTGCCAGCAGCCCAACGGCGTACTATGGCTACACCTTC	CASSPTAYYGYTF
TRBV20-1	TRBD2	NA	TRBJ2-2	TGCAGTGCTAGAGACCCTAGCGGGAGGGACTCCGGGGAGTTGTTTTTT	CSARDPSGRDSGELFF
TRBV4-2	NA	NA	TRBJ2-3	TGTGCCAGCAGCCAAGTGCCTCTAGTCGGACTCGGAGATACACAGTATTTT	CASSQVPLVGLGDTQYF
TRBV6-7	TRBD2	NA	TRBJ2-7	TGTGCCAGCAGCACGACTAGCGGGGGCTACGAGCAGTACTTC	CASSTTSGGYEQYF
TRBV12-3/TRBV12-4	TRBD1	NA	TRBJ2-7	TGTGCCAGCACCCTGAGGACAGGCTCCTACGAGCAGTACTTC	CASTLRTGSYEQYF
TRBV6-5	NA	NA	TRBJ1-1	TGTGCCAGCAGTTCCAACCCGGGGGGGGGTGACACTGAAGCTTTCTTT	CASSSNPGGGDTEAFF
TRBV3-1	NA	many	TRBJ1-5	TGTGCCAGCAGCCAAGATCCAGGGGCGAATCAGCCCCAGCATTTT	CASSQDPGANQPQHF
TRBV6-4	TRBD2	few	TRBJ2-3	TGTGCCAACAGTGACCAGCGGGGGGCAGGGTCCAAAGATACGCAGTATTTT	CANSDQRGAGSKDTQYF
TRBV6-2/TRBV6-3	NA	few	TRBJ1-1	TGTGCCAGCAGTTACTCTGCTGTGTGGAGGGCGCAGTACACTGAAGCTTTCTTT	CASSYSAVWRAQYTEAFF